These T cell receptor beta chains were read from a single sample in a study of human T cells and chemical hapten exposure. MiXCR was run by TCRdb on the RACE reads, yielding one entry per CDR3 protein. The sample records around 300,000 distinct CDR3 sequences, 4.5% to 7% being singletons. Sequencing was performed on whole blood, taken in connection with sensitization to the hapten diphenylcyclopropenone (DPC). These receptors came from a woman aged 18-35 years with alopecia areata. Some clones in this sample may be carry-over from other donors' samples. The CDR3 runs from the conserved cysteine through the conserved F or W. Each record gives: V gene, clone size, D gene, J gene, CDR3 DNA, CDR3 protein. A D gene is named only where the DNA matches it firmly. Clone size, where shown, is once, few, many, or a class for clones that have expanded.

>TRBV12-5|few|TRBD2|TRBJ2-1
TGTGCTAGTGGTTTGAATCTAGCGGGGGGGACGAACAATGAGCAGTTCTTC
CASGLNLAGGTNNEQFF
>TRBV7-2|many|-|TRBJ2-7
TGTGCCAGCAGCTTCCGGGGGGCGGGCCGCGAGCAGTACTTC
CASSFRGAGREQYF
>TRBV7-9|few|-|TRBJ2-5
TGTGCCAGCAGCCAGACGACAGCTGAAGAGACCCAGTACTTC
CASSQTTAEETQYF
>TRBV7-8|few|-|TRBJ2-1
TGTGCCAGCAGCCGTTGGGATGAGCAGTTCTTC
CASSRWDEQFF
>TRBV25-1|-|-|TRBJ2-3
TGTGCCACCACAGGATACTCAGATACGCAGTATTTT
CATTGYSDTQYF
>TRBV27|-|TRBD1|TRBJ2-7
TGTGCCAGCAGTCCCGGGACAGTTACCTACGAGCAGTACTTC
CASSPGTVTYEQYF
>TRBV18|few|-|TRBJ2-4
TGTGCCAGCTCACCACCGTCAGGGGCGAAAAACATTCAGTACTTC
CASSPPSGAKNIQYF
>TRBV6-5|-|-|TRBJ1-6
TGTGCCACAACCCAGAGCTCCTATAATTCACCCCTCCACTTT
CATTQSSYNSPLHF
>TRBV7-9|few|-|TRBJ2-3
TGTGCCAGCAGCTTAGGGGCAGGGGTAACAGATACGCAGTATTTT
CASSLGAGVTDTQYF
>TRBV15|-|TRBD2|TRBJ2-2
TGTGCCACCAGCAGACCTGGCTCGCGGGGGGACAACACCGGGGAGCTGTTTTTT
CATSRPGSRGDNTGELFF
>TRBV28|few|TRBD2|TRBJ2-1
TGTGCCAGCAGTTTCTTAGGTAGCGGGGGGCCTTACAATGAGCAGTTCTTC
CASSFLGSGGPYNEQFF
>TRBV19|many|TRBD1|TRBJ1-2
TGTGCCAGTAGTTCCTATCACCTATCCGGGACAGGGGGAGGCTACACCTTC
CASSSYHLSGTGGGYTF
>TRBV6-5|few|-|TRBJ1-1
TGTGCCAGCAGTTACACGTACCTAATGAACACTGAAGCTTTCTTT
CASSYTYLMNTEAFF
>TRBV4-3|-|-|TRBJ1-2
TGCGCCAGCAGCCTCTTAAGCGGCTCCGCTGGCTACACCTTC
CASSLLSGSAGYTF
>TRBV20-1|-|-|TRBJ1-6
TGCAGTGCTATTATCCCCTCAGAGGGGTCACCCCTCCACTTT
CSAIIPSEGSPLHF
>TRBV29-1|many|-|TRBJ1-1
TGCAGCGTTGAACTTGTGTCCCAGGGCCGTGCTGAAGCTTTCTTT
CSVELVSQGRAEAFF
>TRBV7-9|-|-|TRBJ2-1
TGTGCCAGCAGCTCCAGAGGAGGCGTAGGCAGGGGAAATGAGCAGTTCTTC
CASSSRGGVGRGNEQFF